This TCR beta chain was sequenced during a study of shared clonotypes between healthy human individuals. Sequencing used immunoSEQ multiplex PCR; TCRdb keeps in-frame clones, though not all of them. The sample yields 2 million to 2.5 million clones, about 95% seen once. The CDR3 sequence is 12 residues long. The ends were cut back, 3 bases at V and 5 bases at J, with 8 bases in the middle. The V gene's germline CDR1 is SGHDT and CDR2 YYEEEE. Only CD45RO-negative cells positively selected for CCR7 counted as naive CD8 cells, so terminally differentiated effector memory CD45RA+ cells were excluded. The receptor comes from a young man in good health. The source material was naive CD8+ T cells sorted from blood. The chain uses TRBV5-6 and TRBJ1-1, with D unresolved. The CDR3 loop is CASSSGWTEAFF. The CDR3 nucleotides read TGTGCCAGCAGCTCGGGTTGGACTGAAGCTTTCTTT.